This TCR beta chain stems from a study of T cell responses to AZD1222 COVID-19 vaccine. Broader study findings: Clonal diversity may have been underestimated, and the donors were mostly white British, with more females than males.

The table came from immunoSEQ multiplex PCR; TCRdb's copy has only in-frame clones and leaves some out. The table lists about 200,000 clones, roughly 88% of them singletons, with roughly 7.7% in the top ten. The CDR3 loop spans 13 amino acids. Germline V CDR1 and CDR2: SEHNR, FQNEAQ (reference sequence). The V gene end was trimmed by 6 bases and the J gene end by 7 bases; junction bases not matched to a gene: 6. This clone was detected only a few times. Antigen unknown. The clonotype was recovered from an adult in good health. The source was peripheral blood, collected on day 0 of AZD1222 vaccination. The chain is built from TRBV7-9 and TRBJ2-1, with 7 bases matching TRBD1. CDR3 region: CASRSDRKNEQFF. CDR3 nucleotides: TGTGCCAGCAGGTCGGACAGGAAGAATGAGCAGTTCTTC.